This T cell receptor (beta chain) came from a study of blood T cell repertoires in COVID-19. Study at large: Samples taken during acute and convalescent COVID-19 were collected in the United States, Italy and Spain.

The germline V gene has CDR1 SNHLY and CDR2 FYNNEI. The CDR3 consists of 16 residues. Trimming cost V 3 bases and J 0 bases, with 9 bases left between them. Individuals drawn from some 25 US areas were about 18 to 95 years old. How the authors handled the data: The assay estimated nucleated cells by amplifying reference gene primers. The repertoire was sequenced with immunoSEQ multiplex PCR; TCRdb's copy has only in-frame clones and lacks some. D and trimming come from the DNA, and the V and J calls and clone size come from that table. The table records roughly 270,000 clones, around 84% of them present only once.

Sequenced sample: PBMCs or T cells enriched from blood (not recorded which). This sequence originates from a woman between 45 and 65 years old who had recovered from COVID-19. This chain connects TRBV2 to TRBJ2-6, with D possibly being TRBD1 (6 bases). The CDR3 nucleotides are TGTGCCAGCAGTGAGGTAGGGGGCTCTGGGGCCAACGTCCTGACTTTC. Amino acids: CASSEVGGSGANVLTF.